This TCR beta chain was profiled in a study of cytotoxic CD8 clonotypes in ibrutinib-treated CLL. The overall study: Within the patient group, roughly 11 were relapsed/refractory and approximately 15 treatment-naive, and about 18 were IGHV unmutated. Partial response occurred in about 25 patients and complete response in 2; at median about 70 months, around 15 remained remitted and around twelve progressed.

With respect to this clone: The target antigen is unknown.

Trimming pared 6 bases from V and 7 bases from J, leaving 13 bases between. Per the germline V gene, CDR1 is SQVTM and CDR2 is ANQGSEA. There are 12 residues in the CDR3. Depths of 1 in 200,000 to 1 in 1 million T cells were the sequencing target. Sequenced by immunoSEQ multiplex PCR; TCRdb stores in-frame clones only, minus some. The repertoire consists of 130,000 to 150,000 clones, with 79% occurring once and the leading ten covering about 13%. Notes on the study in general: Patients showed higher baseline clonality than age-matched healthy donors, and it tracked circulating CD8+ T-cell counts.

The chain links TRBV29-1 to TRBJ1-3; perhaps TRBD1 as D (6 bases). Here the sequenced sample was PBMCs, taken after 12 months of ibrutinib treatment. This TCR derives from a human donor with chronic lymphocytic leukemia. CDR3 bases: TGCAGCGTGCAAGGGGGGCCGAACACCATATATTTT. It is translated as CSVQGGPNTIYF.